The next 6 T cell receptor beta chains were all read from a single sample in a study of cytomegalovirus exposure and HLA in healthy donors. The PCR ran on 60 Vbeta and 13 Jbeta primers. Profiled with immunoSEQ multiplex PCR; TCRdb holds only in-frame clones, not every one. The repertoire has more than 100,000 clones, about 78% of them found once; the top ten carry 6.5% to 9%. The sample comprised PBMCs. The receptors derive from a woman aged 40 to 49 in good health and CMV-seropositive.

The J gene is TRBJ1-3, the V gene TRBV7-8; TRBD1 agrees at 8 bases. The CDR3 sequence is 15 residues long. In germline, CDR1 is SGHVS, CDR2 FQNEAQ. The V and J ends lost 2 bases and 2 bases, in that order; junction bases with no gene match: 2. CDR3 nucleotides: TGTGCCAGCAGCTTACAGGGGGCGACTGGAAACACCATATATTTT. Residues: CASSLQGATGNTIYF.

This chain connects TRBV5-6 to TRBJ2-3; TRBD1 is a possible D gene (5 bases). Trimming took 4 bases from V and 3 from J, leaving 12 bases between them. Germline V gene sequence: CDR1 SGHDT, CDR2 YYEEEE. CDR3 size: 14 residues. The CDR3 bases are TGTGCCAGCAGCCGCAGGGCAGGAACAGATACGCAGTATTTT. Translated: CASSRRAGTDTQYF.

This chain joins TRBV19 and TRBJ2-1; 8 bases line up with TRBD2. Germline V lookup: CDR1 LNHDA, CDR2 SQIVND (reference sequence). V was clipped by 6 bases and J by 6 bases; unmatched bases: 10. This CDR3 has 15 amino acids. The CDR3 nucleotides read TGTGCCAGTAGGGGACTAGGCGGCTGGGCCAATGAGCAGTTCTTC. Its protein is CASRGLGGWANEQFF.

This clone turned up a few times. DNA for the CDR3: TGTGCCAGCAGCTTATTAACAGGTCTTTTCGAGACCCAGTACTTC. Translating it yields CASSLLTGLFETQYF. This chain connects TRBV7-2 to TRBJ2-5, with a possible D match to TRBD1 (5 bases). CDR3 size: 15 residues. The germline gives CDR1 SGHTA, CDR2 FQGNSA. V was trimmed by 2 bases and J by 5 bases, leaving 15 bases between them. The variable domain in full, completed from reference TRBV7-2 and TRBJ2-5, reads GAGVSQSPSNKVTEKGKDVELRCDPISGHTALYWYRQSLGQGLEFLIYFQGNSAPDKSGLPSDRFSAERTGGSVSTLTIQRTQQEDSAVYLCASSLLTGLFETQYFGPGTRLLVL.

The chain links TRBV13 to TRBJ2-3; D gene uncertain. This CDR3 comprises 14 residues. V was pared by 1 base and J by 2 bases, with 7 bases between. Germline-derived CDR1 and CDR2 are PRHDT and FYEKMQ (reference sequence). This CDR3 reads CASSLVISTDTQYF. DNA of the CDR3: TGTGCCAGCAGCTTAGTAATTTCCACAGATACGCAGTATTTT.

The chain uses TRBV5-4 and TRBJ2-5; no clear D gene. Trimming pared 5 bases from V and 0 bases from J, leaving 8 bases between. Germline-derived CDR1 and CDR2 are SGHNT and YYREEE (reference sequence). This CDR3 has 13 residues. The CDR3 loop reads CASSARNQETQYF. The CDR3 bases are TGTGCCAGCAGTGCGCGGAACCAAGAGACCCAGTACTTC.